This TCR beta chain derives from a study of technical replicates of blood from several donors. Clones were read by immunoSEQ multiplex PCR, and TCRdb kept only the in-frame ones, dropping some. This table has 74,000 or so clones, 92% appearing once. The J segment lost 0 bases and the V segment lost 0 bases, leaving 4 bases of the junction unmatched. The germline CDR1 and CDR2 sequences are SGHTA and FQGNSA. This CDR3 is 16 amino acids long. The chain carries TRBV7-2 and TRBJ2-5, with 7 positions matching TRBD2. The TCR sequence derives from a human donor in good health. The sample comprised T cells isolated from PBMCs. The CDR3 sequence is CASSLAKLANQETQYF. CDR3 coding DNA: TGTGCCAGCAGCTTAGCTAAACTAGCGAACCAAGAGACCCAGTACTTC.